By share of the sample, the clone carrying this T cell receptor beta chain is hyperexpanded (1% or more). CDR1 is SGHVS and CDR2 is FNYEAQ in the germline V gene. There are 13 residues in the CDR3. The V and J ends lost 3 bases and 2 bases respectively, with 7 bases between them. In the source study's methods: The authors estimated nucleated cell counts from reference gene primer amplification. Assay: immunoSEQ multiplex PCR; the TCRdb copy retains only in-frame clones and omits some. V and J calls and clone size are those listed in that table; D and trimming were worked out from the DNA. There are tens of thousands of clones in the sample; roughly 90% occur only once, and 15% to 20% lies in the top ten. The sample originates from a study of blood T cell repertoires in COVID-19. Study summary: PBMCs, B-cell-depleted T cells, or T cells were the source of the cDNA or gDNA that made up the material.

The specimen was peripheral blood. The sequence was collected from a man older than 75 with acute or convalescent COVID-19. This chain links TRBV7-6 with TRBJ2-5, with a possible D match to TRBD1 (5 bases). The CDR3 bases are TGTGCCAGCAGCTTTCACAGGCAAGAGACCCAGTACTTC. It translates to CASSFHRQETQYF.